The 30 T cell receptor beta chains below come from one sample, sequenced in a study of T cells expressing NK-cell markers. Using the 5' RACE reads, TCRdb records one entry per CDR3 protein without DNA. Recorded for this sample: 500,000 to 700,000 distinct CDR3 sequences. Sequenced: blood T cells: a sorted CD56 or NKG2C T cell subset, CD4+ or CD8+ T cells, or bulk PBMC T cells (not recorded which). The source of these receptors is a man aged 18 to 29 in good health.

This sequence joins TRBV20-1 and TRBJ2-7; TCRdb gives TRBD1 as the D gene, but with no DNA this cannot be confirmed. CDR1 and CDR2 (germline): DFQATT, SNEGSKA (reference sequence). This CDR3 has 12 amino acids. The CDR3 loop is CSAWGRGAEQYF.

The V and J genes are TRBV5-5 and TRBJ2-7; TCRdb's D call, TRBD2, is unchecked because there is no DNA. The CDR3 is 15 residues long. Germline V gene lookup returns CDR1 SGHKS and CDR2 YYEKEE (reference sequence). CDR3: CASSPVRLDLGEQYF.

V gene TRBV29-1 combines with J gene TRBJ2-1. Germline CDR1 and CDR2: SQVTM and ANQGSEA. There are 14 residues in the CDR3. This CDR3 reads CSLIGGPKDNEQFF.

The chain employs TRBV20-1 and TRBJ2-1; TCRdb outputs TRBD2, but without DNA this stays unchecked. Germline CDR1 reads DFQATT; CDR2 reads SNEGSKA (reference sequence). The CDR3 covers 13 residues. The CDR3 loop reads CSAPGHEGYEQFF.

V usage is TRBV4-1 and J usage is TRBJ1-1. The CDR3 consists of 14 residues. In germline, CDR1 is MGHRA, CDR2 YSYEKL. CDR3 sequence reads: CASSQLGSDTEAFF.

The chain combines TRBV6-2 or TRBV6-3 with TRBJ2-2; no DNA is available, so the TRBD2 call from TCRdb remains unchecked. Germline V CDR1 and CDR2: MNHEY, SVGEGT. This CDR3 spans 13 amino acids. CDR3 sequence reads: CASRSGETGELFF.

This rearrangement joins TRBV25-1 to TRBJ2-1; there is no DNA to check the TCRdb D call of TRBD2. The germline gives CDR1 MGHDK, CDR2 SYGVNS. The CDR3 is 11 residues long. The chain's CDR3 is CASKDYDEQFF.

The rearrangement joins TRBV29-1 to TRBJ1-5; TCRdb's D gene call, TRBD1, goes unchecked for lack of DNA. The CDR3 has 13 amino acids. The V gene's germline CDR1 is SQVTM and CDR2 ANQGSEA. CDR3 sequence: CSAQTGGGQPQHF.

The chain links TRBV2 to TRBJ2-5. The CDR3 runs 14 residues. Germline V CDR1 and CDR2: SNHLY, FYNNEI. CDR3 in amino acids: CASSEDRFSETQYF.

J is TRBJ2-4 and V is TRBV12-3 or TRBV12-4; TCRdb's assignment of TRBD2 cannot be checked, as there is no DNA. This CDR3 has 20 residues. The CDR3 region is CASSFDYLWGPDSVQNIQYF.

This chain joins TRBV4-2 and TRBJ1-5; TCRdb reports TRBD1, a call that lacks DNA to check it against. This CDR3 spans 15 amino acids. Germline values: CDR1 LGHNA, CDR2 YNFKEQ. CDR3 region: CASSPETGWSQPQHF.

The CDR3 region is CSARDWIIIQGGNYGYTF. The V gene is TRBV20-1, the J gene TRBJ1-2; TCRdb gives TRBD1 as the D gene, but with no DNA this cannot be confirmed. The CDR3 length is 18 residues. Germline V CDR1 and CDR2: DFQATT, SNEGSKA (reference sequence).

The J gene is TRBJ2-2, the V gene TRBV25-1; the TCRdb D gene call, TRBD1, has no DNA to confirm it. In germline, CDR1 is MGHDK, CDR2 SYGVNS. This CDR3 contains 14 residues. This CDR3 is CASRFGTPAGELFF.

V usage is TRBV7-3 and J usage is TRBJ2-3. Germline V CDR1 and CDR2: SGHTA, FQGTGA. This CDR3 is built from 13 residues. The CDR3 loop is CASSAYATDTQYF.

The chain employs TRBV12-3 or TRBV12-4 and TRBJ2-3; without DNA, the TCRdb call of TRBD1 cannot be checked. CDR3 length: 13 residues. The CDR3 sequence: CASSHPGGQGRYF.

CDR3 region: CAISEVGQSYEQYF. The chain joins TRBV10-3 to TRBJ2-7; the TCRdb D gene call, TRBD1, has no DNA to confirm it. The CDR3 spans 14 residues. The germline V gene has CDR1 ENHRY and CDR2 SYGVKD.

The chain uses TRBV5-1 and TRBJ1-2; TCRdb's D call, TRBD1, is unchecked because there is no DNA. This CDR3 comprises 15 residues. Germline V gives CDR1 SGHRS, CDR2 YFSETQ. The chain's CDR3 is CASSSVPGQGYGYTF.

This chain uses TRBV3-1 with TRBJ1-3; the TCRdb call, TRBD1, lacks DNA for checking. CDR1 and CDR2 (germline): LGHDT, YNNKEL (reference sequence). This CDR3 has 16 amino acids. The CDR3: CASSQTGSHSGNTIYF.

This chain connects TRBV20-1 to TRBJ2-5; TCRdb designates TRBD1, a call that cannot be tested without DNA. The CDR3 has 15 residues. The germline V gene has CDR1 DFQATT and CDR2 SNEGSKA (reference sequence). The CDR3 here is CSALPTGAIQETQYF.

The chain's CDR3 is CASSYSGGRSTDTQYF. The genes are TRBV6-5 and TRBJ2-3; TCRdb designates TRBD2, a call that cannot be tested without DNA. The CDR3 length is 16 residues. CDR1 and CDR2 (germline): MNHEY, SVGAGI.

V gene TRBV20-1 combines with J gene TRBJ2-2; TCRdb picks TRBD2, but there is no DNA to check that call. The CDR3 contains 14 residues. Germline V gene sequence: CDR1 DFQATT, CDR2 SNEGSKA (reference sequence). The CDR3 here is CSAKPGVAPGELFF.

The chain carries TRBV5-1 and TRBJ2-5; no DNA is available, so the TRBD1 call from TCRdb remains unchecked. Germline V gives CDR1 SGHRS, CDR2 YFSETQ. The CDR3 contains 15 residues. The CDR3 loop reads CASSYGQDPRETQYF.

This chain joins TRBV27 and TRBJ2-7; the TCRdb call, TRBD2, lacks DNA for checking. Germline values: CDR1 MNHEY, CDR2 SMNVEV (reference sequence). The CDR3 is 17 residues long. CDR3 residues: CASSPITGTSGSREQYF.

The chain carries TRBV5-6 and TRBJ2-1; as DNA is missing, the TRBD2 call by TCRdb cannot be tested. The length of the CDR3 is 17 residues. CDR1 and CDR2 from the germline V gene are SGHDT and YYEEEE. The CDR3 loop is CASSFSGRSSSYNEQFF.

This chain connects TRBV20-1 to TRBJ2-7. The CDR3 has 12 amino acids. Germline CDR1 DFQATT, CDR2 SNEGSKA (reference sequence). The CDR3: CSARVLTYEQYF.

The CDR3 is CSVSFQGSNQPQHF. This sequence joins TRBV29-1 and TRBJ1-5; TCRdb calls TRBD1, which cannot be checked without DNA. Germline V gene data show CDR1 as SQVTM and CDR2 as ANQGSEA. The CDR3 runs 14 residues. Using reference TRBV29-1 and TRBJ1-5 for the parts outside the CDR3, the full variable domain is SAVISQKPSRDICQRGTSLTIQCQVDSQVTMMFWYRQQPGQSLTLIATANQGSEATYESGFVIDKFPISRPNLTFSTLTVSNMSPEDSSIYLCSVSFQGSNQPQHFGDGTRLSIL.

Here the CDR3 reads CASSGLAGFQETQYF. The genes are TRBV7-9 and TRBJ2-5; TCRdb indicates TRBD2, and absent DNA this call remains unverified. CDR3 size: 15 residues. The germline CDR1 and CDR2 sequences are SEHNR and FQNEAQ (reference sequence).

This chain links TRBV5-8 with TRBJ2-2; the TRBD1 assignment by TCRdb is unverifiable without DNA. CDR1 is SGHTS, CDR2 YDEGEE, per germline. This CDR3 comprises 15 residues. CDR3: CASSLRGRNTGELFF.

The CDR3: CASSHDTGSSYNEQFF. This rearrangement joins TRBV3-1 to TRBJ2-1. CDR3 length equals 16 residues. CDR1 and CDR2 from the germline V gene are LGHDT and YNNKEL (reference sequence).

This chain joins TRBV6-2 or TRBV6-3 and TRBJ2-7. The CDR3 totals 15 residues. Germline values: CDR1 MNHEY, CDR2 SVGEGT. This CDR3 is CASSYPGQGFYEQYF.